What follows describes a single T cell receptor (beta chain). Data came from immunoSEQ multiplex PCR; TCRdb stores just in-frame clones and leaves some out. The table lists fewer than 350,000 clones, approximately 88% of them singletons. V lost 5 bases to trimming and J lost 1 base, with 8 bases between them. The CDR3 is made up of 13 amino acids. Germline-derived CDR1 and CDR2 are SGHVS and FNYEAQ. This record belongs to a study of blood T cell repertoires in COVID-19. The clonotype was recovered from a woman aged 40-49 years who had recovered from COVID-19. The chain has TRBV7-6 and TRBJ2-5; D possibly corresponds to TRBD2 (5 bases). The source material was PBMCs or T cells enriched from blood (not recorded which). The CDR3 bases are TGTGCCAGCAGCAGCGGTATCCAAGAGACCCAGTACTTC. It is translated as CASSSGIQETQYF.